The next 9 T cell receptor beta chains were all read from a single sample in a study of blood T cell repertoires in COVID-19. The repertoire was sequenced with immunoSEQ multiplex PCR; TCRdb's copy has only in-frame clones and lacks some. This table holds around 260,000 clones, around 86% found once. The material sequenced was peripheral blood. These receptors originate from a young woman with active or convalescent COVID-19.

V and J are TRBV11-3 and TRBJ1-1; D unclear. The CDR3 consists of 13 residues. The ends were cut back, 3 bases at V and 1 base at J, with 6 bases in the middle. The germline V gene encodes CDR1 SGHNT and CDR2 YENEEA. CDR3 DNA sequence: TGTGCCAGCAGCTTCGGTTCGAACACTGAAGCTTTCTTT. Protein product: CASSFGSNTEAFF. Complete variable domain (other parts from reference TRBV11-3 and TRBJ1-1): EAGVVQSPRYKIIEKKQPVAFWCNPISGHNTLYWYLQNLGQGPELLIRYENEEAVDDSQLPKDRFSAERLKGVDSTLKIQPAELGDSAVYLCASSFGSNTEAFFGQGTRLTVV.

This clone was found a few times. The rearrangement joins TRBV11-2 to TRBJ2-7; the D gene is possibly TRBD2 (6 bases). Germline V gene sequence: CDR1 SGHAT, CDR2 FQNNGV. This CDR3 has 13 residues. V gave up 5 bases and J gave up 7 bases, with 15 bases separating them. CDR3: CASSPRTGGEQYF. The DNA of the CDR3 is TGTGCCAGCAGCCCTCGCACAGGAGGGGAGCAGTACTTC.

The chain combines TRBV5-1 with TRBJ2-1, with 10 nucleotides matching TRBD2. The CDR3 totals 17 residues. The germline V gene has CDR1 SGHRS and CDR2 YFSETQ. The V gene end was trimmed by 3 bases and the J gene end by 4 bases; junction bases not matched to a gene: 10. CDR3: CASSSPVAGGLYNEQFF. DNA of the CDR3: TGCGCCAGCAGCTCGCCAGTAGCGGGGGGACTTTACAATGAGCAGTTCTTC.

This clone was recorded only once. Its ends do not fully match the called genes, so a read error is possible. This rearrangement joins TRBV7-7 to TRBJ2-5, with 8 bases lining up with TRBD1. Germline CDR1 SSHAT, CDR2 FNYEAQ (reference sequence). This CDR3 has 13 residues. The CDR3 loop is CASSPGGGETQYF. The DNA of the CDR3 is TGTGCTAGCAGCCCAGGGGGCGGGGAGACCCAGTACTTC.

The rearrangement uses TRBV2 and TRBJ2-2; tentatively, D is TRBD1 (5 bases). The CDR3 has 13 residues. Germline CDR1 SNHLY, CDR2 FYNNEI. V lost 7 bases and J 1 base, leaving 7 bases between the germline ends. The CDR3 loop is CASNGQNTGELFF. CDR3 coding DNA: TGTGCCAGCAACGGACAGAACACCGGGGAGCTGTTTTTT.

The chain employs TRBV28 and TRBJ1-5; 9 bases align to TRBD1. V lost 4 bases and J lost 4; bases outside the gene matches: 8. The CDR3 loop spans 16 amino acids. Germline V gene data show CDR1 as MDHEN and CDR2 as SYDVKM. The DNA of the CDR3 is TGTGCCAGCAGTTCGGACAGGGGAGGCTGGAATCAGCCCCAGCATTTT. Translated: CASSSDRGGWNQPQHF.

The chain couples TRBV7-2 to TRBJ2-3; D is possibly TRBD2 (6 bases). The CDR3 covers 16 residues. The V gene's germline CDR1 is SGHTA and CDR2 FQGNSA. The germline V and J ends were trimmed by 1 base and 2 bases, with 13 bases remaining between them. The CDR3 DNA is TGTGCCAGCAGCTTAGGTGGGCGGGGTGCCACAGATACGCAGTATTTT. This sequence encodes CASSLGGRGATDTQYF.

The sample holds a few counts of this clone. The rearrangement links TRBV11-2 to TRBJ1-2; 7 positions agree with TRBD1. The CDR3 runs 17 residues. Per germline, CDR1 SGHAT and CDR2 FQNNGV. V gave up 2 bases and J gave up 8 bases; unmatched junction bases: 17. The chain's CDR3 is CASSLIVGGGASAGYTF. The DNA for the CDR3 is TGTGCCAGCAGCTTAATTGTAGGGGGCGGAGCCTCCGCCGGCTACACCTTC.

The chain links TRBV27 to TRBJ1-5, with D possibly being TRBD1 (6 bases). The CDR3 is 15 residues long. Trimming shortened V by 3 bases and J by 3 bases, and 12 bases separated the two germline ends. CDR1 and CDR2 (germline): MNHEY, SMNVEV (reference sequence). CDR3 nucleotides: TGTGCCAGCAGTTTTCTGGGACAATTCAATCAGCCCCAGCATTTT. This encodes CASSFLGQFNQPQHF.